A single sample is the source of the 11 T cell receptor beta chains below, sequenced in a study of blood T cell repertoires in COVID-19. TCRdb keeps only in-frame clones here, not all; method: immunoSEQ multiplex PCR. The sample includes roughly 110,000 clones, approximately 84% of them seen just once. The sequenced sample was peripheral blood. Receptor source: an older woman with acute or convalescent COVID-19.

This chain uses TRBV5-1 with TRBJ1-1, with a possible D match to TRBD1 (6 bases). V lost 1 base to trimming and J lost 5 bases, with 12 bases between them. The CDR3 totals 14 residues. Germline assignment: CDR1 SGHRS and CDR2 YFSETQ. In nucleotides, the CDR3 is TGCGCCAGCAGCTTGCAGACTGGACAGACTGAAGCTTTCTTT. It translates to CASSLQTGQTEAFF.

The chain joins TRBV28 to TRBJ1-2; 9 nucleotides agree with TRBD1. V was clipped by 6 bases and J by 10 bases; unmatched bases: 9. The germline V gene has CDR1 MDHEN and CDR2 SYDVKM. The CDR3 length is 13 residues. CDR3 bases: TGTGCCAGCAGAGCGGGGACAGGGTTTGCCTACACCTTC. This sequence encodes CASRAGTGFAYTF.

The chain uses TRBV27 and TRBJ2-1; 14 bases are a match to TRBD2. Trimming cost V 5 bases and J 6 bases; bases outside gene matches: 6. CDR3 length: 16 residues. Germline-derived CDR1 and CDR2 are MNHEY and SMNVEV (reference sequence). The CDR3 sequence is CASSPGLAGVPNEQFF. The CDR3, as DNA: TGTGCCAGCAGTCCGGGACTAGCGGGAGTCCCCAATGAGCAGTTCTTC.

The chain uses TRBV25-1 and TRBJ2-7; TRBD1 agrees at 8 bases. Germline CDR1 reads MGHDK; CDR2 reads SYGVNS. The CDR3 extends over 16 amino acids. V shed 4 bases, J shed 1 base, and the junction held 9 bases outside the gene matches. DNA for the CDR3: TGTGCCAGCAGTGGGGACAGGCCTTTACCTTCCTACGAGCAGTACTTC. This encodes CASSGDRPLPSYEQYF.

The chain employs TRBV2 and TRBJ2-4; possible D gene TRBD2, 6 bases. This CDR3 has 15 amino acids. Germline-derived CDR1 and CDR2 are SNHLY and FYNNEI. Trimming left V 0 bases short and J 6 bases short, with 12 bases between. The chain's CDR3 is CASSEAVPGLNIQYF. CDR3 DNA sequence: TGTGCCAGCAGTGAAGCGGTCCCGGGACTAAACATTCAGTACTTC.

J is TRBJ1-6 and V is TRBV5-1, with unresolved D. V was shortened by 1 base and J by 0 bases, with 8 bases between the two germline ends. The germline gives CDR1 SGHRS, CDR2 YFSETQ. The CDR3 length is 16 residues. The CDR3 region has the DNA TGCGCCAGCAGCTTGTCCGCAGACTCCTATAATTCACCCCTCCACTTT. Translating gives CASSLSADSYNSPLHF.

This sequence joins TRBV28 and TRBJ2-7; 13 bases map to TRBD2. This CDR3 is built from 14 residues. J was trimmed by 10 bases and V by 3 bases; bases with no gene match: 6. In germline, CDR1 is MDHEN, CDR2 SYDVKM. CDR3 residues: CASSFRLAGGKQYF. The CDR3 nucleotides read TGTGCCAGCAGTTTTCGACTAGCGGGAGGTAAACAGTACTTC.

The chain recombines TRBV2 with TRBJ2-4; 7 nucleotides line up with TRBD2. Germline V gene sequence: CDR1 SNHLY, CDR2 FYNNEI. This CDR3 has 14 residues. Trimming took 8 bases from V and 0 from J; bases not matched to a gene: 4. The CDR3 bases are TGTGCCAGCGGGGGGAGGGCAGCCAAAAACATTCAGTACTTC. This gives the protein CASGGRAAKNIQYF.

V usage is TRBV2 and J usage is TRBJ1-5; 9 bases are shared with TRBD1. The ends lost 8 bases at V and 4 bases at J; junction bases unmatched: 3. The CDR3 totals 13 residues. Germline CDR1 SNHLY, CDR2 FYNNEI. CDR3 in DNA: TGTGCCAGCGGGGGGACAGGGAATCAGCCCCAGCATTTT. This translates into CASGGTGNQPQHF. The full variable domain, with the rest looked up from reference TRBV2 and TRBJ1-5, is EPEVTQTPSHQVTQMGQEVILRCVPISNHLYFYWYRQILGQKVEFLVSFYNNEISEKSEIFDDQFSVERPDGSNFTLKIRSTKLEDSAMYFCASGGTGNQPQHFGDGTRLSIL.

The chain has TRBV27 and TRBJ2-1, with a tentative D call TRBD2 (6 bases). Between the trimmed V and J ends, which lost 5 bases and 4 bases, there was a span of 15 bases. The CDR3 runs to 15 residues. Per the germline V gene, CDR1 is MNHEY and CDR2 is SMNVEV (reference sequence). CDR3 DNA: TGTGCCAGCAGTATGGAGGGATATAATTACAATGAGCAGTTCTTC. Translation: CASSMEGYNYNEQFF.

The CDR3 DNA follows: TGTGCCAGCAGCCCACGCGGGGCAGCCTATGGCTACACCTTC. This gives the protein CASSPRGAAYGYTF. The chain joins TRBV27 to TRBJ1-2; maybe TRBD1 (5 bases). CDR3 length equals 14 residues. With 6 bases removed from V and 4 bases from J, the gap between germline ends came to 15 bases. Germline lookup yields CDR1 MNHEY and CDR2 SMNVEV (reference sequence).